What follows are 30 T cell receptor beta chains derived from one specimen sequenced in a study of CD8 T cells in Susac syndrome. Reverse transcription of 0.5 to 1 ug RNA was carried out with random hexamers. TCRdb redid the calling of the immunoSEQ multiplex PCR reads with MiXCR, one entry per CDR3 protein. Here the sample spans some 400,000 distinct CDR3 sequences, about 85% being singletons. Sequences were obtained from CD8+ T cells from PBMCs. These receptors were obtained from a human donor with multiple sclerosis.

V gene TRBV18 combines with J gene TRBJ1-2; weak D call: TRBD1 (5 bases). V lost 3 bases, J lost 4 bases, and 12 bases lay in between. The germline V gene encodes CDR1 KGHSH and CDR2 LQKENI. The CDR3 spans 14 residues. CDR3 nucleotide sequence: TGTGCCAGCTCACCTACCGGGACCCTCTATGGCTACACCTTC. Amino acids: CASSPTGTLYGYTF.

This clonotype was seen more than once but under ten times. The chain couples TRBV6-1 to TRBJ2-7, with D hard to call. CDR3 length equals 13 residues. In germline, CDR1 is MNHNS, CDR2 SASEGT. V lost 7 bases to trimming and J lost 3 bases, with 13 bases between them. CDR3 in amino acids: CASNLLGHYEQYF. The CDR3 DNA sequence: TGTGCCAGCAACCTATTAGGGCACTACGAGCAGTACTTC.

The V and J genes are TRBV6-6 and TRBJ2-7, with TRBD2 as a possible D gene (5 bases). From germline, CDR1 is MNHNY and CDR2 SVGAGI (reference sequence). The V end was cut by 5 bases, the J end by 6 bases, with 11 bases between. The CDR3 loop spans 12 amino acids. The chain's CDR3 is CASSHGGSEQYF. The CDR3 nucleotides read TGTGCCAGCAGTCACGGAGGAAGCGAGCAGTACTTC.

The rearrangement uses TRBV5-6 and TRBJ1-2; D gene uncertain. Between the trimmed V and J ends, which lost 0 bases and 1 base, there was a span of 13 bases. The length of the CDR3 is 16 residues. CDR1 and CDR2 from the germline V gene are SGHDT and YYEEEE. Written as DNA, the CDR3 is TGTGCCAGCAGCTTGGCCTTGACGGCCTATAACTATGGCTACACCTTC. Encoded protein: CASSLALTAYNYGYTF.

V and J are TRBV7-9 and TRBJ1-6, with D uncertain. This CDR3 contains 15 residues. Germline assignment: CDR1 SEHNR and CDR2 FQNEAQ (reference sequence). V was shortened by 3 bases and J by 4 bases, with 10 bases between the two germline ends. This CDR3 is CASSFSAVYNSPLHF. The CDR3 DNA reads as TGTGCCAGCAGCTTCAGCGCGGTTTATAATTCACCCCTCCACTTT.

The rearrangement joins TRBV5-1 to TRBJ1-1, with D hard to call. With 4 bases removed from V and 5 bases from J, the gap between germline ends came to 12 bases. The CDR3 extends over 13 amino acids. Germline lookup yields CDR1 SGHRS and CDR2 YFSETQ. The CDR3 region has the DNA TGCGCCAGCAGCGTGGACGAGATAACTGAAGCTTTCTTT. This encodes CASSVDEITEAFF. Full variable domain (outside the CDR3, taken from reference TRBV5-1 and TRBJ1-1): KAGVTQTPRYLIKTRGQQVTLSCSPISGHRSVSWYQQTPGQGLQFLFEYFSETQRNKGNFPGRFSGRQFSNSRSEMNVSTLELGDSALYLCASSVDEITEAFFGQGTRLTVV.

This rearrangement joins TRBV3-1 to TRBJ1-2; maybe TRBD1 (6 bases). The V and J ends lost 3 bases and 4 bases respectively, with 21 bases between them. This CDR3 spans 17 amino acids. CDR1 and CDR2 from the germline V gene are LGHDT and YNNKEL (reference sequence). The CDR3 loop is CASSHSVDSERAYGYTF. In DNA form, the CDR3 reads TGTGCCAGCAGCCATTCTGTGGACAGCGAACGGGCCTATGGCTACACCTTC.

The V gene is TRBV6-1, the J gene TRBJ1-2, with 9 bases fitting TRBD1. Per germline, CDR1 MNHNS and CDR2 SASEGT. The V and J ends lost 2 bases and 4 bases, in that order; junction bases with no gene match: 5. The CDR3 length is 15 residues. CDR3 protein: CASSEIVGQGYGYTF. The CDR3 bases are TGTGCCAGCAGTGAAATCGTGGGACAGGGCTATGGCTACACCTTC.

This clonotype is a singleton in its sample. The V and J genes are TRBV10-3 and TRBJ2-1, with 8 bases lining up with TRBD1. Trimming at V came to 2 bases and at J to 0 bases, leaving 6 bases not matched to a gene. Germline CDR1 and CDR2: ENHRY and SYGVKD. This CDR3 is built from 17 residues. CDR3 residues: CAISEEGQGSSYNEQFF. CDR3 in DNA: TGTGCCATCAGTGAGGAAGGACAGGGTTCCTCCTACAATGAGCAGTTCTTC.

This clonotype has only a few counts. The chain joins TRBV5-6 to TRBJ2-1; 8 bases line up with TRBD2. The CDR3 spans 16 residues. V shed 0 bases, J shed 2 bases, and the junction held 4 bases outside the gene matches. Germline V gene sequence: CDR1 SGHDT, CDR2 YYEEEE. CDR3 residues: CASSLGTSGTYNEQFF. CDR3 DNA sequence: TGTGCCAGCAGCTTGGGTACTAGCGGAACCTACAATGAGCAGTTCTTC.

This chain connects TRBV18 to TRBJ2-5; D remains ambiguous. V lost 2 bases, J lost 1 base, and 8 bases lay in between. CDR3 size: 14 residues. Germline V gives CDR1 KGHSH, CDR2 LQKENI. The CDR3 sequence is CASSPGRSQETQYF. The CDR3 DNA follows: TGTGCCAGCTCACCAGGCAGGTCCCAAGAGACCCAGTACTTC.

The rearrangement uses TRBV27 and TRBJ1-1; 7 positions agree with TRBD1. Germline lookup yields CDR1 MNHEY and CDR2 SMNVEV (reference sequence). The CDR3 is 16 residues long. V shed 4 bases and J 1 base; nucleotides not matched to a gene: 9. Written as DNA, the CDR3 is TGTGCCAGCAGTTCTCTCTGGGGACAGCAGAACACTGAAGCTTTCTTT. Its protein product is CASSSLWGQQNTEAFF.

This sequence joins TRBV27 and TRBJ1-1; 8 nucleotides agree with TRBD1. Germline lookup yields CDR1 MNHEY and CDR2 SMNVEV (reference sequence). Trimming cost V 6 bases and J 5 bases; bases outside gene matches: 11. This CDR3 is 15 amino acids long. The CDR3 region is CASSPWRGTGTEAFF. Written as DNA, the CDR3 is TGTGCCAGCAGCCCCTGGCGTGGGACAGGTACTGAAGCTTTCTTT.

CDR3 in DNA: TGCGCCAGCAGCCAAGATTTACAGGGGTTGAGGGACAATGAGCAGTTCTTC. The encoded protein is CASSQDLQGLRDNEQFF. The chain links TRBV4-1 to TRBJ2-1; 7 bases map to TRBD1. Germline CDR1 MGHRA, CDR2 YSYEKL. Trimming removed 0 bases from V and 5 bases from J; junction bases left unmatched: 10. The CDR3 consists of 17 residues.

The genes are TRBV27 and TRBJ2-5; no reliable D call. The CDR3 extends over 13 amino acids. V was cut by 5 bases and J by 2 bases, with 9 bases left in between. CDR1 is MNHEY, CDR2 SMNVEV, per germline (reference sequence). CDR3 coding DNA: TGTGCCAGCAGTGACGGTCTACAAGAGACCCAGTACTTC. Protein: CASSDGLQETQYF.

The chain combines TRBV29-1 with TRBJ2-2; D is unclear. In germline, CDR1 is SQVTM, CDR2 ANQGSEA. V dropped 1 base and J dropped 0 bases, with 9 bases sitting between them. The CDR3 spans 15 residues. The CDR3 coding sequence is TGCAGCGTTGAAGGGCCTTACCCGAACACCGGGGAGCTGTTTTTT. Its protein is CSVEGPYPNTGELFF.

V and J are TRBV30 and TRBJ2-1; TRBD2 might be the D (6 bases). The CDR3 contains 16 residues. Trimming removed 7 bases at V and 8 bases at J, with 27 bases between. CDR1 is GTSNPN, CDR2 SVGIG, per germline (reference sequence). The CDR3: CASNGDSQRNYDEQFF. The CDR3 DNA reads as TGTGCCTCTAATGGGGACTCCCAGCGAAATTACGATGAGCAGTTCTTC.

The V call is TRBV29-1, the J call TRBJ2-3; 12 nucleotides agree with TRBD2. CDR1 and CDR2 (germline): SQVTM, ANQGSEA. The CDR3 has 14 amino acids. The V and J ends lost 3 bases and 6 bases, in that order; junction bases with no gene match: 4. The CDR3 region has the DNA TGCAGCGTTGAGCTAGCGGGAGGGCCGGATACGCAGTATTTT. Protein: CSVELAGGPDTQYF.

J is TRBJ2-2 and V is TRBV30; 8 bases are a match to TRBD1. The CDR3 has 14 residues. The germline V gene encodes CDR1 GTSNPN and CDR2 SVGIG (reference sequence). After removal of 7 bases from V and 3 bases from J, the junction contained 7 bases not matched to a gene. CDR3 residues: CAFSTGVDTGELFF. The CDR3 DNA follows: TGTGCCTTCTCGACAGGGGTGGACACCGGGGAGCTGTTTTTT.

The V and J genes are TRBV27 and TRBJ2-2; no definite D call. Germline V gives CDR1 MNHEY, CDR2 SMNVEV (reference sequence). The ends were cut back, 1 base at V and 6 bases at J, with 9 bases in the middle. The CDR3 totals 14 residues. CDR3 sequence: CASSLFQDPGELFF. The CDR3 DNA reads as TGTGCCAGCAGTTTATTCCAAGATCCCGGGGAGCTGTTTTTT.

The CDR3 nucleotides are TGCAGTGCTAGAGAAGGGGCGGGAGGACCGAGGAACATTCAGTACTTC. Its protein is CSAREGAGGPRNIQYF. V usage is TRBV20-1 and J usage is TRBJ2-4; 8 nucleotides line up with TRBD2. J gave up 7 bases and V 0 bases, and 11 bases lay outside the gene matches. The CDR3 is 16 residues long. CDR1 is DFQATT and CDR2 is SNEGSKA in the germline V gene (reference sequence).

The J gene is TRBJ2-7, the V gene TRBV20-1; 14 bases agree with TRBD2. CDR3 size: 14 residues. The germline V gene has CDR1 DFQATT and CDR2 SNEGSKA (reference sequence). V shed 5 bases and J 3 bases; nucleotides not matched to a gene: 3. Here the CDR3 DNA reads TGCAGTGCTGGGACTAGCGGGGGAATCTACGAGCAGTACTTC. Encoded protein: CSAGTSGGIYEQYF.

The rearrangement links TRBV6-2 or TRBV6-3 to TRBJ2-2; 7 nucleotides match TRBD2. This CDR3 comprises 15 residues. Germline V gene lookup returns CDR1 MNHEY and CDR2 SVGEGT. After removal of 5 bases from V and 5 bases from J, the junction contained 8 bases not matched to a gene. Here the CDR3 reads CASSISAGVTGELFF. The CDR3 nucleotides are TGTGCCAGCAGTATTTCGGCGGGAGTGACCGGGGAGCTGTTTTTT.

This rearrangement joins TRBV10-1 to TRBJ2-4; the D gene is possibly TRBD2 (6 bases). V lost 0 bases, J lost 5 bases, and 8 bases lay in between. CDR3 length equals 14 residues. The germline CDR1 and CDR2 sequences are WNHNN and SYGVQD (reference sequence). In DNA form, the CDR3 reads TGCGCCAGCAGTGAGTCGAAGCGGGAAAACATTCAGTACTTC. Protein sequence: CASSESKRENIQYF.

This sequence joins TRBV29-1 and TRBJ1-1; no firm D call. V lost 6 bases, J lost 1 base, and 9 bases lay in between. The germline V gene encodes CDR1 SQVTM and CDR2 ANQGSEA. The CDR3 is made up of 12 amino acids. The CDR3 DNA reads TGCAGCGTGGAAATATCGAACACTGAAGCTTTCTTT. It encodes CSVEISNTEAFF. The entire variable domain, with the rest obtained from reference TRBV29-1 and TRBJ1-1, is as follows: SAVISQKPSRDICQRGTSLTIQCQVDSQVTMMFWYRQQPGQSLTLIATANQGSEATYESGFVIDKFPISRPNLTFSTLTVSNMSPEDSSIYLCSVEISNTEAFFGQGTRLTVV.

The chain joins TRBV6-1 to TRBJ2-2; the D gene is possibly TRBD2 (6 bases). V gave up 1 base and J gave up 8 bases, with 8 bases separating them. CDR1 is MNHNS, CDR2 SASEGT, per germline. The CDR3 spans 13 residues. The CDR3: CASSEVLAGELFF. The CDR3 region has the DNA TGTGCCAGCAGTGAAGTTCTAGCGGGGGAGCTGTTTTTT.

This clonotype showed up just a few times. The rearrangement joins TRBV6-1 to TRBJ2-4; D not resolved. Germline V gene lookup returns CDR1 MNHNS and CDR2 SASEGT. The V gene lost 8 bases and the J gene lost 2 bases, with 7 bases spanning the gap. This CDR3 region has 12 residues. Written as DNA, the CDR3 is TGTGCCAGCGGCTTGACCAAAAACATTCAGTACTTC. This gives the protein CASGLTKNIQYF.

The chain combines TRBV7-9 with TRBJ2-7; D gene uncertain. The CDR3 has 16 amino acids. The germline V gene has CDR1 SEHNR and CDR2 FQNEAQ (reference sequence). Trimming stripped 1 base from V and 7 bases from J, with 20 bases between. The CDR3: CASSLDNPLPAAEQYF. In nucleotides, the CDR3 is TGTGCCAGCAGCTTAGATAACCCCCTTCCGGCGGCGGAGCAGTACTTC.

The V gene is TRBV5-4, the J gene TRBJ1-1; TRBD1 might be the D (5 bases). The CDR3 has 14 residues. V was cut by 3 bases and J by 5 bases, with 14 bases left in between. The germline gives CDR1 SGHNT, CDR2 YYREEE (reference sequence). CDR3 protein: CASSYRGDWTEAFF. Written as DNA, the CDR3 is TGTGCCAGCAGCTATCGGGGGGATTGGACTGAAGCTTTCTTT. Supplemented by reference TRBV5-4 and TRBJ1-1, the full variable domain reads ETGVTQSPTHLIKTRGQQVTLRCSSQSGHNTVSWYQQALGQGPQFIFQYYREEENGRGNFPPRFSGLQFPNYSSELNVNALELDDSALYLCASSYRGDWTEAFFGQGTRLTVV.

The CDR3 region has the DNA TGCGCCAGCAGCTTGGAACAGATCAATGAGCAGTTCTTC. Translated, it gives CASSLEQINEQFF. This chain links TRBV5-1 with TRBJ2-1; no definite D call. The CDR3 totals 13 residues. Germline lookup yields CDR1 SGHRS and CDR2 YFSETQ. V was clipped by 0 bases and J by 6 bases, with 7 bases between them.